These 14 T cell receptor beta chains were sequenced from one sample in a study of blood T cell repertoires in COVID-19. Generated by immunoSEQ multiplex PCR, the TCRdb table keeps only in-frame clones and is missing some. Counted here are more than 65,000 clones, under 95% occurring once; the ten biggest clones make up 7% to 9%. Sequences were obtained from peripheral blood. All receptors come from a human donor in a cohort sampled during active COVID-19.

The gene calls are TRBV28 and TRBJ1-2, with D unclear. CDR3 length: 13 amino acids. V was clipped by 3 bases and J by 7 bases, with 12 bases between them. The V gene's germline CDR1 is MDHEN and CDR2 SYDVKM. CDR3 in amino acids: CASSFRPEGGYTF. The CDR3 DNA is TGTGCCAGCAGTTTCCGGCCGGAGGGTGGCTACACCTTC.

The chain recombines TRBV27 with TRBJ1-4; D is unresolved. CDR1 and CDR2 (germline): MNHEY, SMNVEV (reference sequence). The V end was cut by 1 base, the J end by 8 bases, with 8 bases between. The CDR3 covers 13 residues. The CDR3 nucleotides are TGTGCCAGCAGTTTATTCGTAGAAGAAAAACTGTTTTTT. It yields the protein CASSLFVEEKLFF.

J is TRBJ2-5 and V is TRBV29-1; 10 bases are shared with TRBD2. The CDR3 has 14 amino acids. CDR1 is SQVTM, CDR2 ANQGSEA, per germline. With 7 bases clipped from V and 4 bases from J, the junction kept 9 bases outside the gene matches. CDR3 residues: CSGIERGGVETQYF. The DNA for the CDR3 is TGCAGCGGGATTGAGCGGGGGGGCGTAGAGACCCAGTACTTC.

The rearrangement joins TRBV30 to TRBJ1-5, with D perhaps TRBD1 (6 bases). Germline assignment: CDR1 GTSNPN and CDR2 SVGIG (reference sequence). V was trimmed by 0 bases and J by 6 bases, leaving 12 bases between them. The CDR3 covers 14 residues. The CDR3 DNA is TGTGCCTGGAGTGTACAGGCCAGGGGTCAGCCCCAGCATTTT. This gives the protein CAWSVQARGQPQHF.

The chain has TRBV21-1 and TRBJ2-7; the table assigns TRBD2, which was not confirmed against the DNA. TRBV21-1 is a known pseudogene. This CDR3 region has 12 residues. The CDR3 DNA follows: TGTGCCAGCAACCGGGTTGCCGGCGAGCAGTACTTC. Amino acids: CASNRVAGEQYF.

The J gene is TRBJ2-7, the V gene TRBV18; 9 bases align to TRBD1. Trimming took 0 bases from V and 7 from J; bases not matched to a gene: 7. The CDR3 consists of 15 residues. Germline CDR1 KGHSH, CDR2 LQKENI. CDR3 DNA: TGTGCCAGCTCACCACCGGGACAGGGTCGTGAGGAGCAGTACTTC. Amino acid sequence: CASSPPGQGREEQYF.

The table lists this clone with a count of one. The J gene is TRBJ1-1, the V gene TRBV5-1, with D tentatively TRBD1 (5 bases). Trimming pared 4 bases from V and 1 base from J, leaving 14 bases between. The CDR3 consists of 15 residues. Germline V gene lookup returns CDR1 SGHRS and CDR2 YFSETQ. The CDR3 is CASSPRGSRNTEAFF. CDR3 nucleotides: TGCGCCAGCAGCCCTAGGGGCAGCAGGAACACTGAAGCTTTCTTT.

The chain is built from TRBV4-1 and TRBJ2-7; TRBD2 aligns across 12 bases. Germline CDR1 is MGHRA and CDR2 is YSYEKL. V was pared by 3 bases and J by 6 bases, with 15 bases of the junction left unmatched. The CDR3 extends over 18 amino acids. The CDR3 loop reads CASSHGLAGLTAVGEQYF. CDR3 nucleotide sequence: TGCGCCAGCAGCCACGGACTAGCGGGGCTAACCGCAGTTGGCGAGCAGTACTTC.

The chain links TRBV14 to TRBJ2-7, with TRBD1 identical over 11 bases. V lost 4 bases to trimming and J lost 3 bases; unmatched junction nucleotides: 5. The length of the CDR3 is 15 residues. Germline V gene data show CDR1 as SGHDN and CDR2 as FVKESK. The CDR3 coding sequence is TGTGCCAGCAGCCTAGGGACAGGGGGTGTCTACGAGCAGTACTTC. Translation gives CASSLGTGGVYEQYF. Full variable domain (rest looked up from reference TRBV14 and TRBJ2-7): EAGVTQFPSHSVIEKGQTVTLRCDPISGHDNLYWYRRVMGKEIKFLLHFVKESKQDESGMPNNRFLAERTGGTYSTLKVQPAELEDSGVYFCASSLGTGGVYEQYFGPGTRLTVT.

Here the CDR3 reads CASSLGRWGLVTDTQYF. The DNA for the CDR3 is TGTGCCAGCAGCTTAGGAAGGTGGGGCTTAGTAACAGATACGCAGTATTTT. V gene TRBV7-2 combines with J gene TRBJ2-3, with a weak D call TRBD1 (5 bases). Germline CDR1 reads SGHTA; CDR2 reads FQGNSA. CDR3 length: 17 residues. Trimming pared 1 base from V and 3 bases from J, leaving 17 bases between. Full variable domain (outside the CDR3, taken from reference TRBV7-2 and TRBJ2-3): GAGVSQSPSNKVTEKGKDVELRCDPISGHTALYWYRQSLGQGLEFLIYFQGNSAPDKSGLPSDRFSAERTGGSVSTLTIQRTQQEDSAVYLCASSLGRWGLVTDTQYFGPGTRLTVL.

The rearrangement uses TRBV7-2 and TRBJ2-7; 12 bases are shared with TRBD1. This CDR3 contains 16 residues. Germline CDR1 is SGHTA and CDR2 is FQGNSA. The V segment lost 3 bases and the J segment 5 bases; nucleotides outside the gene matches: 8. As DNA, the CDR3 is TGTGCCAGCAGCTTTCCCGGGACAGGGGGCTTCAACGAGCAGTACTTC. This translates into CASSFPGTGGFNEQYF.

V usage is TRBV19 and J usage is TRBJ2-7; 9 bases fit TRBD1. This CDR3 is 15 amino acids long. Trimming cost V 5 bases and J 2 bases; bases outside gene matches: 7. CDR1 and CDR2 from the germline V gene are LNHDA and SQIVND (reference sequence). In DNA form, the CDR3 reads TGTGCCAGTAGTCTGGGGACAGGGATCACCTACGAGCAGTACTTC. Translated, it gives CASSLGTGITYEQYF.

This chain connects TRBV7-3 to TRBJ1-2; D gene unclear. The germline V gene encodes CDR1 SGHTA and CDR2 FQGTGA. This CDR3 spans 17 amino acids. Deletions cut 5 bases from V and 4 bases from J, with 23 bases between. This CDR3 is CASSPGGVGQRVYGYTF. In nucleotides, the CDR3 is TGTGCCAGCAGCCCAGGTGGGGTCGGCCAGAGGGTCTATGGCTACACCTTC.

The chain employs TRBV11-2 and TRBJ1-1; D gene uncertain. CDR3 length: 16 amino acids. Trimming shortened V by 1 base and J by 4 bases, and 16 bases separated the two germline ends. Germline-derived CDR1 and CDR2 are SGHAT and FQNNGV. In DNA form, the CDR3 reads TGTGCCAGCAGCTTAGCAGGTTGGGTGGAGGGCACTGAAGCTTTCTTT. Translated, it gives CASSLAGWVEGTEAFF.